Each of the 32 T cell receptor beta chains below was sequenced from the same sample in a study of cytomegalovirus exposure and HLA in healthy donors. 13 Jbeta primers and 60 Vbeta primers were used for the PCR. Repertoires were generated with immunoSEQ multiplex PCR, while TCRdb's copy carries only in-frame clones and drops some. The table includes under 200,000 clones, 80% to 90% detected once. Sequencing was carried out using PBMCs. The receptors were gathered from a man aged 50-59 years in good health and CMV-seropositive.

There are a few counts of this clone. CDR3 sequence (DNA): TGCGCCAGCAGCCAAGATTTCACAGAAGGTGACTCCTACAATGAGCAGTTCTTC. This translates into CASSQDFTEGDSYNEQFF. The chain is built from TRBV4-1 and TRBJ2-1; D gene unclear. The CDR3 is 18 amino acids. Trimming stripped 0 bases from V and 0 bases from J, with 15 bases between. Germline CDR1 is MGHRA and CDR2 is YSYEKL.

This clone was picked up one time. The chain combines TRBV7-9 with TRBJ1-2, with 7 bases that match TRBD1. Per the germline V gene, CDR1 is SEHNR and CDR2 is FQNEAQ (reference sequence). The CDR3 loop spans 13 amino acids. The V and J ends lost 3 bases and 4 bases, in that order; junction bases with no gene match: 2. The CDR3 region is CASSFGQVYGYTF. CDR3 coding DNA: TGTGCCAGCAGCTTCGGACAGGTCTATGGCTACACCTTC.

The rearrangement joins TRBV2 to TRBJ2-3, with 7 bases lining up with TRBD1. Germline V lookup: CDR1 SNHLY, CDR2 FYNNEI. There are 18 residues in the CDR3. The V segment lost 4 bases and the J segment 2 bases; nucleotides outside the gene matches: 15. The CDR3 nucleotides are TGTGCCAGCAGTGGCTCCTTTACAGGGGAACCAATCACAGATACGCAGTATTTT. Its protein is CASSGSFTGEPITDTQYF.

This clone appeared once. The chain's CDR3 is CASSHRERHQPQHF. CDR3 DNA sequence: TGTGCCAGCAGTCACAGGGAGAGGCATCAGCCCCAGCATTTT. This chain links TRBV28 with TRBJ1-5; maybe TRBD1 (6 bases). V was shortened by 5 bases and J by 5 bases, with 13 bases between the two germline ends. This CDR3 is 14 amino acids long. Looked up from germline, CDR1 is MDHEN and CDR2 is SYDVKM.

The V and J genes are TRBV27 and TRBJ2-2; D is possibly TRBD1 (5 bases). The CDR3 has 15 residues. CDR1 is MNHEY and CDR2 is SMNVEV in the germline V gene (reference sequence). V shed 3 bases and J shed 0 bases, with 8 bases lying between them. The CDR3 coding sequence is TGTGCCAGCAGTTTCGACAGCTCGAACACCGGGGAGCTGTTTTTT. Amino acid sequence: CASSFDSSNTGELFF.

This clone was detected only once. The chain joins TRBV12-5 to TRBJ2-7; weak D call: TRBD1 (5 bases). The ends were cut back, 5 bases at V and 1 base at J, with 12 bases in the middle. The CDR3 has 14 amino acids. Germline V gene data show CDR1 as LGHNT and CDR2 as FRNRAP. The CDR3 protein is CASGRRTTSYEQYF. The CDR3 region has the DNA TGTGCTAGTGGTAGACGGACAACTTCCTACGAGCAGTACTTC.

The V call is TRBV10-1, the J call TRBJ1-3; no reliable D call. Germline V gene data show CDR1 as WNHNN and CDR2 as SYGVQD (reference sequence). The length of the CDR3 is 14 residues. The germline V and J ends were trimmed by 4 bases and 6 bases, with 13 bases remaining between them. CDR3 loop: CASSGGGTENTIYF. The CDR3 DNA is TGCGCCAGCAGTGGGGGAGGCACGGAAAACACCATATATTTT.

The V and J genes are TRBV7-9 and TRBJ2-3; 9 bases are shared with TRBD1. This CDR3 is built from 16 residues. Per the germline V gene, CDR1 is SEHNR and CDR2 is FQNEAQ (reference sequence). V lost 5 bases and J lost 0; bases outside the gene matches: 6. The CDR3 is CASSLTGTGSTDTQYF. The DNA for the CDR3 is TGTGCCAGCAGCCTGACCGGGACAGGGAGCACAGATACGCAGTATTTT. Full variable domain (outside the CDR3, taken from reference TRBV7-9 and TRBJ2-3): DTGVSQNPRHKITKRGQNVTFRCDPISEHNRLYWYRQTLGQGPEFLTYFQNEAQLEKSRLLSDRFSAERPKGSFSTLEIQRTEQGDSAMYLCASSLTGTGSTDTQYFGPGTRLTVL.

The chain recombines TRBV18 with TRBJ2-5; 9 nucleotides agree with TRBD2. The V gene's germline CDR1 is KGHSH and CDR2 LQKENI. The CDR3 contains 13 residues. After removal of 3 bases from V and 4 bases from J, the junction contained 0 bases not matched to a gene. The CDR3 DNA sequence: TGTGCCAGCTCACCTAGCGGGGGAGAGACCCAGTACTTC. It specifies CASSPSGGETQYF.

The chain has TRBV19 and TRBJ1-2; a weak D match, TRBD1 (5 bases). Between the trimmed V and J ends, which lost 8 bases and 3 bases, there was a span of 16 bases. The CDR3 loop spans 14 amino acids. Germline V gene sequence: CDR1 LNHDA, CDR2 SQIVND (reference sequence). CDR3: CASWGGSYDYGYTF. DNA for the CDR3: TGTGCCAGTTGGGGGGGTTCCTATGACTATGGCTACACCTTC.

Only a few counts were recorded for this clone. V usage is TRBV7-8 and J usage is TRBJ2-2; the D gene is possibly TRBD1 (6 bases). Germline values: CDR1 SGHVS, CDR2 FQNEAQ. This CDR3 region has 16 residues. With 3 bases removed from V and 5 bases from J, the gap between germline ends came to 16 bases. CDR3 in amino acids: CASSFVTGQRTGELFF. CDR3 sequence (DNA): TGTGCCAGCAGCTTCGTGACAGGCCAAAGGACCGGGGAGCTGTTTTTT.

V and J are TRBV2 and TRBJ2-4, with 7 bases lining up with TRBD2. This CDR3 has 15 amino acids. CDR1 and CDR2 from the germline V gene are SNHLY and FYNNEI. V trimming: 8 bases; J trimming: 0 bases; junction bases outside the gene matches: 7. CDR3 DNA: TGTGCCAGCTTGGGGGGGGGACTAGCCAAAAACATTCAGTACTTC. This gives the protein CASLGGGLAKNIQYF.

The chain combines TRBV6-1 with TRBJ1-1; a possible D gene is TRBD1 (5 bases). The germline gives CDR1 MNHNS, CDR2 SASEGT. Trimming stripped 1 base from V and 4 bases from J, with 10 bases between. The length of the CDR3 is 14 residues. Here the CDR3 reads CASSEEYRTTEAFF. The CDR3 DNA sequence: TGTGCCAGCAGTGAAGAATACAGGACCACTGAAGCTTTCTTT.

The CDR3: CASSTTSGANVLTF. The CDR3 DNA is TGTGCCAGCAGTACTACCTCTGGGGCCAACGTCCTGACTTTC. The chain has TRBV6-1 and TRBJ2-6; D is uncertain. CDR1 MNHNS and CDR2 SASEGT come from the germline V gene. V was cut by 5 bases and J by 0 bases, with 5 bases left in between. This CDR3 is 14 amino acids long.

The V gene is TRBV6-4, the J gene TRBJ1-2; 9 bases match TRBD1. CDR1 and CDR2 from the germline V gene are MRHNA and SNTAGT. CDR3 size: 15 residues. J was trimmed by 0 bases and V by 5 bases; bases with no gene match: 4. The DNA for the CDR3 is TGTGCCAGCAGTCCACAGGGGGCTTCTAACTATGGCTACACCTTC. It codes for CASSPQGASNYGYTF.

This chain joins TRBV27 and TRBJ2-7; D ambiguous. V was cut by 8 bases and J by 1 base, with 9 bases left in between. The CDR3 has 12 residues. From germline, CDR1 is MNHEY and CDR2 SMNVEV (reference sequence). Here the CDR3 DNA reads TGTGCCAGCCGGGTACCTTCCTACGAGCAGTACTTC. This gives the protein CASRVPSYEQYF.

The rearrangement links TRBV27 to TRBJ1-2; 7 positions match TRBD1. Germline CDR1 reads MNHEY; CDR2 reads SMNVEV (reference sequence). J was trimmed by 7 bases and V by 3 bases; bases with no gene match: 11. The CDR3 has 15 amino acids. The CDR3 DNA is TGTGCCAGCAGTTTGGGGGAGACAGGGTTGGCTGGCTACACCTTC. It is translated as CASSLGETGLAGYTF.

This clone came up once. The genes are TRBV21-1 and TRBJ1-4; the D segment call TRBD1 is taken from the table without a DNA check. TRBV21-1 is termed a pseudogene. This CDR3 has 13 amino acids. CDR3 sequence reads: CASSKAQGGKLFF. The CDR3 DNA follows: TGTGCCAGCAGCAAAGCCCAGGGGGGAAAACTGTTTTTT.

CDR3 nucleotides: TGTGCCAGCAGTCTCGAAGCAGGGGGCTCCTATAATTCACCCCTCCACTTT. Protein: CASSLEAGGSYNSPLHF. This chain links TRBV27 with TRBJ1-6; TRBD1 agrees at 7 bases. The CDR3 has 17 amino acids. Germline V gene data show CDR1 as MNHEY and CDR2 as SMNVEV (reference sequence). With 5 bases clipped from V and 0 bases from J, the junction kept 7 bases outside the gene matches.

This chain connects TRBV9 to TRBJ2-7, with a possible D match to TRBD1 (5 bases). Trimming took 4 bases from V and 4 from J, leaving 18 bases between them. The CDR3 has 15 residues. Germline CDR1 and CDR2: SGDLS and YYNGEE. CDR3: CASSTSGYTGYEQYF. The CDR3 DNA follows: TGTGCCAGCAGCACATCAGGGTACACGGGTTACGAGCAGTACTTC.

The DNA for the CDR3 is TGCGCCAGCAGCCAAATCCAGGGTTATGGCTACACCTTC. As protein: CASSQIQGYGYTF. This rearrangement joins TRBV5-1 to TRBJ1-2; D is perhaps TRBD1 (5 bases). From germline, CDR1 is SGHRS and CDR2 YFSETQ. The CDR3 has 13 amino acids. The ends were cut back, 4 bases at V and 5 bases at J, with 12 bases in the middle.

The rearrangement joins TRBV30 to TRBJ1-3, with D possibly TRBD1 on 5 matching bases. Germline lookup yields CDR1 GTSNPN and CDR2 SVGIG (reference sequence). The V and J ends lost 5 bases and 8 bases respectively, with 22 bases between them. The CDR3 runs to 15 residues. The CDR3, as DNA: TGTGCCTGGGGGGATGGGGGACTCGCTCTCGACACCATATATTTT. Translation gives CAWGDGGLALDTIYF.

This clone was recorded once. The V call is TRBV4-1, the J call TRBJ2-1; 13 nucleotides align to TRBD2. Trimming at V came to 3 bases and at J to 2 bases, leaving 10 bases not matched to a gene. The CDR3 extends over 19 amino acids. Germline-derived CDR1 and CDR2 are MGHRA and YSYEKL. CDR3 sequence (DNA): TGCGCCAGCAGCCATAGGACTAGCGGGAGATCAAGAACCTACAATGAGCAGTTCTTC. Amino acids: CASSHRTSGRSRTYNEQFF.

This chain links TRBV5-5 with TRBJ1-6; TRBD1 matches at 7 bases. The CDR3 length is 14 residues. Germline V gene lookup returns CDR1 SGHKS and CDR2 YYEKEE (reference sequence). J gave up 7 bases and V 7 bases, and 8 bases lay outside the gene matches. In DNA form, the CDR3 reads TGTGCCAGCGCCCTCACAGGGGAGAATTCACCCCTCCACTTT. Protein: CASALTGENSPLHF.

The rearrangement uses TRBV5-1 and TRBJ1-1; TRBD1 matches 8 bases. Looked up from germline, CDR1 is SGHRS and CDR2 is YFSETQ. J lost 10 bases, V lost 4 bases, and 12 bases had no gene match. The CDR3 totals 14 residues. The CDR3, as DNA: TGCGCCAGCAGCATAGGACAGGGCGTTTTGGTAGCTTTCTTT. It yields the protein CASSIGQGVLVAFF.

V usage is TRBV7-9 and J usage is TRBJ1-3; 10 bases are a match to TRBD1. Germline V lookup: CDR1 SEHNR, CDR2 FQNEAQ (reference sequence). J was trimmed by 7 bases and V by 5 bases; bases with no gene match: 5. The CDR3 loop spans 14 amino acids. CDR3 in amino acids: CASSRTGGVNTIYF. DNA of the CDR3: TGTGCCAGCAGCCGGACAGGGGGGGTGAACACCATATATTTT.

J is TRBJ2-3 and V is TRBV6-6; 9 bases are a match to TRBD1. The CDR3 runs to 14 residues. The V gene end was trimmed by 5 bases and the J gene end by 5 bases; junction bases not matched to a gene: 5. From germline, CDR1 is MNHNY and CDR2 SVGAGI (reference sequence). The CDR3 nucleotides are TGTGCCAGCAGTCCGGACAGGGGAGGAGATACGCAGTATTTT. This translates into CASSPDRGGDTQYF.

This clone was seen a handful of times. This sequence joins TRBV7-9 and TRBJ1-3; no reliable D call. The CDR3 has 14 amino acids. Germline CDR1 SEHNR, CDR2 FQNEAQ (reference sequence). With 5 bases removed from V and 0 bases from J, the gap between germline ends came to 8 bases. CDR3: CASSLADSGNTIYF. As DNA, the CDR3 is TGTGCCAGCAGCCTGGCGGACTCTGGAAACACCATATATTTT.

The chain links TRBV7-6 to TRBJ1-3; the D gene is possibly TRBD1 (6 bases). The germline gives CDR1 SGHVS, CDR2 FNYEAQ. CDR3 size: 15 residues. The V gene lost 0 bases and the J gene lost 4 bases, with 10 bases spanning the gap. CDR3 protein: CASSLAHRAGNTIYF. The CDR3 bases are TGTGCCAGCAGCTTAGCGCACAGGGCCGGAAACACCATATATTTT.

On this clone: This sample includes further DNA sequences coding for the same CDR3. Here the CDR3 reads CASSPTTNYGYTF. The DNA of the CDR3 is TGTGCCAGCAGCCCTACCACTAACTATGGCTACACCTTC. The rearrangement links TRBV7-2 to TRBJ1-2; D unresolved. This CDR3 contains 13 residues. Trimming left V 5 bases short and J 0 bases short, with 7 bases between. The germline V gene encodes CDR1 SGHTA and CDR2 FQGNSA.

The V call is TRBV2, the J call TRBJ2-5; TRBD1 matches 10 bases. Germline V gives CDR1 SNHLY, CDR2 FYNNEI. The junction had 5 bases not matched to a gene; V was cut back by 5 bases and J by 5 bases. This CDR3 spans 14 amino acids. CDR3 sequence reads: CASSPTGGRETQYF. The CDR3 region has the DNA TGTGCCAGCAGTCCGACAGGGGGCAGGGAGACCCAGTACTTC.

This clone was seen a single time. V gene TRBV29-1 combines with J gene TRBJ1-3, with D maybe TRBD1 (5 bases). Germline V gene data show CDR1 as SQVTM and CDR2 as ANQGSEA. CDR3 length: 14 residues. V was clipped by 0 bases and J by 1 base, with 7 bases between them. DNA of the CDR3: TGCAGCGTTGAAGACAGGGTATCTGGAAACACCATATATTTT. Translation gives CSVEDRVSGNTIYF.